This TCR beta chain is drawn from a study of CD8 T cells in Susac syndrome. Study findings and constraints: The study recognized that its TCR sequencing and HLA analysis covered a relatively small number of individuals.

Deletions cut 1 base from V and 2 bases from J, with 15 bases between. Germline V CDR1 and CDR2: LGHDT, YNNKEL (reference sequence). The CDR3 covers 16 residues. RNA was extracted with the RNeasy kit, and a quantity of roughly 0.5 to 1 ug was reverse transcribed using random hexamers. TCRdb processed the immunoSEQ multiplex PCR reads anew with MiXCR; each CDR3 protein has one entry. The repertoire holds about 280,000 distinct CDR3 sequences, about 85% seen once, with approximately 0.11% in the top ten. Details on this clonotype: What it binds is not known.

The patients who served as multiple sclerosis controls were treatment-naive and had stable or active relapsing-remitting disease that fulfilled the revised McDonald criteria. This chain links TRBV3-1 with TRBJ2-7; D uncertain. The TCR was taken from a human donor with multiple sclerosis. The specimen was CD8+ T cells from PBMCs. CDR3 protein: CASSQAAGRLAYEQYF. The CDR3 nucleotides are TGTGCCAGCAGCCAAGCGGCCGGGCGGCTAGCCTACGAGCAGTACTTC.